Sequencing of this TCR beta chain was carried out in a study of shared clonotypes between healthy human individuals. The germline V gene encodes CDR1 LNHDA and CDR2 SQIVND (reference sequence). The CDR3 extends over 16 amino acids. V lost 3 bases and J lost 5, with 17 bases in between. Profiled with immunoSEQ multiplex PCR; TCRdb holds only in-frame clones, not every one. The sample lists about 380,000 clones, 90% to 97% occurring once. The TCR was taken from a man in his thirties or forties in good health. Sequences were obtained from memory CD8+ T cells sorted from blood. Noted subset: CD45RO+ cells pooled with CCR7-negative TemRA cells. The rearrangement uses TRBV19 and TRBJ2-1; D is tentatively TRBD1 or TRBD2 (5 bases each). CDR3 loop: CASSIRERQTDNEQFF. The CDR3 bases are TGTGCCAGTAGTATCAGGGAGCGCCAGACCGACAATGAGCAGTTCTTC.